This is a list of T cell receptor beta chains from one sample in a study of T cells in Graves' hyperthyroidism and ophthalmopathy. TCRdb called the multiplex PCR reads again in MiXCR, with one record for every CDR3 protein. The sample records under 350,000 distinct CDR3 sequences, around a sixth being singletons. The specimen sequenced was blood. The receptors derive from a woman aged 45-59 years with Graves' hyperthyroidism. Each CDR3 is given with its conserved first and last residue. A D gene is named only where the DNA matches it firmly. Rows give clone size only sometimes, using once, few, many, or a class for an expanded clone.

TRBV28	.	few	TRBJ2-2	CASTRGGSNTGELFF	TGTGCCAGCACCAGGGGGGGGTCGAACACCGGGGAGCTGTTTTTT
TRBV24-1	TRBD2	few	TRBJ2-2	CATSANLTSGPTNTGELFF	TGTGCCACCAGTGCCAACCTTACTAGCGGGCCTACGAACACCGGGGAGCTGTTTTTT
TRBV12-3/TRBV12-4	TRBD2	.	TRBJ2-5	CAGSLRGGDKETQYF	TGTGCCGGCAGTTTACGGGGGGGGGATAAAGAGACCCAGTACTTC
TRBV7-6	TRBD2	.	TRBJ2-1	CASSAGRGVYEQFF	TGTGCCAGCAGCGCCGGGCGGGGGGTCTATGAGCAGTTCTTC
TRBV11-2	TRBD1	many	TRBJ2-1	CASSPPQGDEQFF	TGTGCCAGCAGCCCCCCCCAGGGGGATGAGCAGTTCTTC
TRBV2	TRBD2	many	TRBJ2-1	CAGLAGGSSYNEQFF	TGTGCCGGTCTAGCGGGGGGAAGCTCCTACAATGAGCAGTTCTTC
TRBV6-2/TRBV6-3	TRBD2	many	TRBJ2-1	CASSFTGTSGGQSSYNEQFF	TGTGCCAGCAGTTTCACCGGGACTAGCGGGGGGCAAAGCTCCTACAATGAGCAGTTCTTC
TRBV20-1	TRBD2	few	TRBJ2-1	CSARPGTSGYNEQFF	TGCAGTGCTCGCCCCGGGACTAGCGGATACAATGAGCAGTTCTTC
TRBV28	.	many	TRBJ1-5	CASRKQGEQPQHF	TGTGCCAGCAGGAAACAGGGTGAGCAGCCCCAGCATTTT
TRBV9	TRBD1	once	TRBJ1-4	CASNRGATNEKLFF	TGTGCCAGCAACAGGGGCGCAACTAATGAAAAACTGTTTTTT
TRBV6-1	.	few	TRBJ2-2	CASSVVAVTGELFF	TGTGCCAGCAGCGTTGTCGCAGTCACCGGGGAGCTGTTTTTT
TRBV12-5	.	many	TRBJ1-1	CASGLPRTSPVTEAFF	TGTGCTAGTGGTTTGCCACGGACCTCTCCGGTCACTGAAGCTTTCTTT
TRBV5-5	.	.	TRBJ2-5	CASSLQTGGETQYF	TGTGCCAGCAGCTTACAGACAGGTGGGGAGACCCAGTACTTC
TRBV20-1	TRBD1	many	TRBJ1-5	CSARGDRGNQPQHF	TGCAGTGCTAGGGGCGACAGGGGCAATCAGCCCCAGCATTTT
TRBV24-1	.	many	TRBJ2-7	CATSASGVYEQYF	TGTGCCACCAGTGCTTCGGGGGTCTACGAGCAGTACTTC
TRBV30	TRBD1	many	TRBJ1-1	CAWSRGQGGTEAFF	TGTGCCTGGAGCCGAGGACAGGGGGGCACTGAAGCTTTCTTT
TRBV10-3	.	.	TRBJ1-6	CAISDRGPSDNSPLHF	TGTGCCATCAGTGACCGCGGACCTTCTGATAATTCACCCCTCCACTTT
TRBV20-1	.	.	TRBJ2-1	CSARDRNWYNEQFF	TGCAGTGCTAGAGATCGGAACTGGTACAATGAGCAGTTCTTC
TRBV28	.	many	TRBJ1-2	CASSINRDGYTF	TGTGCCAGCAGTATCAACAGGGATGGCTACACCTTC
TRBV5-1	.	many	TRBJ1-1	CASSLFGGPNTEAFF	TGCGCCAGCAGCTTGTTCGGGGGGCCCAACACTGAAGCTTTCTTT
TRBV6-5	.	many	TRBJ2-1	CASSYGGLAVDEQFF	TGTGCCAGCAGTTACGGCGGCCTAGCCGTAGATGAGCAGTTCTTC
TRBV30	.	few	TRBJ1-5	CAWSVRGGNQPQHF	TGTGCCTGGAGTGTCCGGGGGGGCAATCAGCCCCAGCATTTT
TRBV7-8	TRBD2	.	TRBJ2-3	CASSLRLARTDTQYF	TGTGCCAGCAGCCTCAGACTAGCGAGGACAGATACGCAGTATTTT
TRBV5-1	TRBD2	few	TRBJ2-3	CASSGGLAGGIITKITQYF	TGCGCCAGCAGCGGAGGACTAGCGGGGGGGATAATCACAAAAATTACGCAGTATTTT
TRBV28	TRBD1	.	TRBJ1-4	CASSLLEDREYEKLFF	TGTGCCAGCAGTTTATTGGAGGACAGGGAGTATGAAAAACTGTTTTTT
TRBV4-1	.	.	TRBJ2-1	CASSPTRGLEQFF	TGCGCCAGCAGCCCGACCCGGGGCCTGGAGCAGTTCTTC
TRBV12-3/TRBV12-4	TRBD1	many	TRBJ1-4	CASSSGQGPEKLFF	TGTGCCAGCAGTTCGGGACAGGGGCCCGAAAAACTGTTTTTT
TRBV7-8	.	.	TRBJ2-7	CASSQVGQGNDEQYF	TGCGCCAGCAGCCAAGTAGGGCAGGGGAACGACGAGCAGTACTTC
TRBV11-3	.	.	TRBJ2-3	CASSLGVGGVTDTQYF	TGTGCCAGCAGCTTAGGCGTTGGAGGGGTTACAGATACGCAGTATTTT
TRBV6-6	.	many	TRBJ1-2	CASSYASHNYGYTF	TGTGCCAGCAGTTACGCCTCCCATAACTATGGCTACACCTTC
TRBV6-5	.	.	TRBJ2-7	CASRSGPGQYF	TGTGCCAGCAGGAGCGGACCCGGGCAGTACTTC
TRBV2	.	many	TRBJ1-4	CATHRVEDEKLFF	TGTGCCACTCACCGGGTCGAGGACGAAAAACTGTTTTTT
TRBV7-8	.	.	TRBJ2-5	CASSLEFRGETQYF	TGTGCCAGCAGCTTAGAATTTAGAGGAGAGACCCAGTACTTC
TRBV7-8	TRBD1	many	TRBJ1-5	CASSSGQGRISNQPQHF	TGTGCCAGCAGCTCCGGACAGGGGCGAATTAGCAATCAGCCCCAGCATTTT
TRBV6-1	TRBD1	few	TRBJ1-4	CASTIPGQGNEKLFF	TGTGCCAGCACAATTCCGGGACAGGGTAATGAAAAACTGTTTTTT